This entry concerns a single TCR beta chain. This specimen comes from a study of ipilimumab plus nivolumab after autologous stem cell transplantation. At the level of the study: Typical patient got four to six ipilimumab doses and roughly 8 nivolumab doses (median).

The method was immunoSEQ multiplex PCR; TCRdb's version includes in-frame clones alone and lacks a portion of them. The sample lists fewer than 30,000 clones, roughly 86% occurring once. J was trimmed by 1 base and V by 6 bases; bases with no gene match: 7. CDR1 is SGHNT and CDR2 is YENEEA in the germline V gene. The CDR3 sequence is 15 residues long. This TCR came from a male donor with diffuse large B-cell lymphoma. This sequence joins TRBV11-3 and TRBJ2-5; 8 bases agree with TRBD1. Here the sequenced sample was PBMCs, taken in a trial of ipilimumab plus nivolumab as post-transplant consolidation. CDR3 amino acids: CASSYGQGAQETQYF. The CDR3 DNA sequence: TGTGCCAGCAGTTATGGACAGGGTGCCCAAGAGACCCAGTACTTC.